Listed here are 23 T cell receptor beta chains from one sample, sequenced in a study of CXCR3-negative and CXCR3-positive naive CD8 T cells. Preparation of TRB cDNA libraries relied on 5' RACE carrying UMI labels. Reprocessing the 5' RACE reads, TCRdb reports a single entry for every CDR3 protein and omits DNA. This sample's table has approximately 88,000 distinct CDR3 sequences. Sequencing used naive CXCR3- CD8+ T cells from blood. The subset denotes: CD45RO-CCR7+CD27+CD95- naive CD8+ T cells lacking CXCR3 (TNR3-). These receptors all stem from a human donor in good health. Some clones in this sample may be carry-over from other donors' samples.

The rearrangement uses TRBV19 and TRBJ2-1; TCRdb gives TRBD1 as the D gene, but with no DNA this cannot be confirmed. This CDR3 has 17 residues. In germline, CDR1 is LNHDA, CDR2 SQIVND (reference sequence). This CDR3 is CASSIDLEGGEDNEQFF.

CDR3 amino acids: CASSSRDRGGMNTEAFF. V and J are TRBV28 and TRBJ1-1; checking the TCRdb D call of TRBD1 is not possible without DNA. The CDR3 covers 17 residues. Per the germline V gene, CDR1 is MDHEN and CDR2 is SYDVKM.

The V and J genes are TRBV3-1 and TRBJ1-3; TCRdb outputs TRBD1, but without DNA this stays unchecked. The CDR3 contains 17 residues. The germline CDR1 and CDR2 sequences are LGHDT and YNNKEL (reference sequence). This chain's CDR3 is CASSPFTGESSGNTIYF.

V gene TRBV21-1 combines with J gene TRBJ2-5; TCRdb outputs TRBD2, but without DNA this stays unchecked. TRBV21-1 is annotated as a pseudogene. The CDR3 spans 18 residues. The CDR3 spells CASSKCRAQGCGWETQYF.

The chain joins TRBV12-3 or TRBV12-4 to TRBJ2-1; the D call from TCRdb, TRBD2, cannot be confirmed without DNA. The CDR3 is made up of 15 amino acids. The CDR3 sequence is CASSPGLATYNEQFF.

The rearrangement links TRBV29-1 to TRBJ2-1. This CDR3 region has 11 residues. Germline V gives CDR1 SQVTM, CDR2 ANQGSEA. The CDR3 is CSVEGANEQFF.

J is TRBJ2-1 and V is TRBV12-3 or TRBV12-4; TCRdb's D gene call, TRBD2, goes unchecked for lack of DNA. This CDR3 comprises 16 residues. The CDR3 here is CASRRPGLERDNEQFF.

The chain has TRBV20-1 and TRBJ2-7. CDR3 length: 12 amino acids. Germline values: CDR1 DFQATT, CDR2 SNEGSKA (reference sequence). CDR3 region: CSARGDSYEQYF.

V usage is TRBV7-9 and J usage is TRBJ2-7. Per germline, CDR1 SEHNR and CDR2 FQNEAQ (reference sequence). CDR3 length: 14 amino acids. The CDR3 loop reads CASSSSGKEREQYF.

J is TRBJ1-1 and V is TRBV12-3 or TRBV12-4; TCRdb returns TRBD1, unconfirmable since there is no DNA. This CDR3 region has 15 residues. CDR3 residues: CASSHQTGVNSEAFF.

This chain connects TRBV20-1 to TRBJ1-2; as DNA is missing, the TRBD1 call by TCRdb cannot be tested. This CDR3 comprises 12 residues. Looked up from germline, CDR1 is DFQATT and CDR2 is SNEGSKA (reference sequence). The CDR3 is CSVAAGQVGYTF.

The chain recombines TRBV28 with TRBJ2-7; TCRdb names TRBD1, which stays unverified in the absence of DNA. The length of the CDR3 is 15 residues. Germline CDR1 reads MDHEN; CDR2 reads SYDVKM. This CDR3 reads CASSSGTYPTYEQYF.

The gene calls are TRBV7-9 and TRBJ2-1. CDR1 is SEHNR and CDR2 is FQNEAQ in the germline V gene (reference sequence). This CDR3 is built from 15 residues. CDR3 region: CASSPPGSAYNEQFF.

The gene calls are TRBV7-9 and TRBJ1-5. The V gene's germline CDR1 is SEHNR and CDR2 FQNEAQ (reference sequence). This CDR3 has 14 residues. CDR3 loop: CASSLGRLGQPQHF.

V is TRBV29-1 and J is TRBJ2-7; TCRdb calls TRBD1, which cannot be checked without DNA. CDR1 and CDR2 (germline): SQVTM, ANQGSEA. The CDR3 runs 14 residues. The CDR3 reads CSAVGTGSTYEQYF.

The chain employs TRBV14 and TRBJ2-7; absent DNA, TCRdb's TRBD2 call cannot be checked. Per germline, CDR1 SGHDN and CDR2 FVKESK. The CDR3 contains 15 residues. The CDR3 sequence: CASSHRAGPGYEQYF.

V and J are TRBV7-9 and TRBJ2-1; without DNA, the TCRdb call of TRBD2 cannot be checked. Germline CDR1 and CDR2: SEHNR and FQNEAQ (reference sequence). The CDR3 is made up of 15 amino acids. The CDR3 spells CASSPPSGTLDEQFF.

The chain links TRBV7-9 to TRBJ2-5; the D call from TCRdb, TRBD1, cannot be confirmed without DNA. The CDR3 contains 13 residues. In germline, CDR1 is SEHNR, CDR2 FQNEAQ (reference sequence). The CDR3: CASSPGVAETQYF.

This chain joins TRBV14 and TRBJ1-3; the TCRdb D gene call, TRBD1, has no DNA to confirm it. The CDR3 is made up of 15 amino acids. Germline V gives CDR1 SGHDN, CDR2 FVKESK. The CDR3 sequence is CASSQVGGSGNTIYF. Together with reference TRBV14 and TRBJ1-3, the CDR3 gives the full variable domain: EAGVTQFPSHSVIEKGQTVTLRCDPISGHDNLYWYRRVMGKEIKFLLHFVKESKQDESGMPNNRFLAERTGGTYSTLKVQPAELEDSGVYFCASSQVGGSGNTIYFGEGSWLTVV.

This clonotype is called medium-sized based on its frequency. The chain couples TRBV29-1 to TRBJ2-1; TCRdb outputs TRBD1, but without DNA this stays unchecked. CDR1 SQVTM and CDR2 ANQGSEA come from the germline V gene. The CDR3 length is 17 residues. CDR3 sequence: CSVELVAATPMGDEQFF.

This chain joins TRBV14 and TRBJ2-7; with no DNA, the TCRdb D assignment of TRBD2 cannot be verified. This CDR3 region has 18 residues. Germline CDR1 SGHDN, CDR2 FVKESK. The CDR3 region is CASSQGPAGNALMDEQYF.

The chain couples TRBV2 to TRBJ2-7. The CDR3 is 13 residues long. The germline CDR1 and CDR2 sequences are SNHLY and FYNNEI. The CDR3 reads CASSEVGRYEQYF.

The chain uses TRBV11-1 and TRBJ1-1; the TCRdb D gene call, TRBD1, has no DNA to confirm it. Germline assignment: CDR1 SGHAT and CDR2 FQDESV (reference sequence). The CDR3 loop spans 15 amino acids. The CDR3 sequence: CASSPSGQWNTEAFF.